The clone carrying this T cell receptor beta chain was picked up one time. Its target is unknown. The sample belongs to a study of T cell repertoires in ileal Crohn's disease. Study at large: About half of patients got postoperative therapy: approximately 12 thiopurines, 18 anti-TNF. General study findings and limits: Compared with non-smokers, active smokers at surgery showed more clonal expansions.

Repertoires were generated with immunoSEQ multiplex PCR, while TCRdb's copy carries only in-frame clones and drops some. The sample shows about 6,500 clones, 70% of them seen only once. This clonotype was obtained from an adult with Crohn's disease. Sequenced input: ileal tissue.

CDR3 in DNA: TGTGCCAGCACCCTTTCCCAGGGGAGTAATGAAAAACTGTTTTTT. Amino acids: CASTLSQGSNEKLFF. V is TRBV27 and J is TRBJ1-4; a weak D match, TRBD1 (6 bases). The CDR3 is 15 residues long. V lost 7 bases, J lost 4 bases, and 16 bases lay in between. Germline loops: CDR1 MNHEY, CDR2 SMNVEV (reference sequence).